The source of this TCR beta chain is a study of identical twins. Study-wide points: Carriage of fewer insertions was seen in abundant cord blood beta clonotypes, whereas memory repertoires showed none.

One entry per CDR3 protein results from TCRdb running MiXCR on the 5' RACE reads. The sample has fewer than 500,000 distinct CDR3 sequences, approximately 24% seen once. Trimming left V 6 bases short and J 3 bases short, with 14 bases between. The germline V gene has CDR1 SGHRS and CDR2 YFSETQ. The CDR3 sequence is 14 residues long. As concerns this clonotype: As yet, its antigen is unknown.

The same data also went into a second study, on T cells expressing NK-cell markers. From that study: These clonotypes also led the CD3+CD56-NKG2C+ fraction in several donors.

The clonotype originates from a woman younger than 35 in good health. The chain joins TRBV5-1 to TRBJ2-3, with D possibly being TRBD2 (6 bases). The sample was CD4+ T cells sorted from blood. The CDR3 nucleotides read TGCGCCAGCATGACGGGGGTACCAACAGATACGCAGTATTTT. It is translated as CASMTGVPTDTQYF.